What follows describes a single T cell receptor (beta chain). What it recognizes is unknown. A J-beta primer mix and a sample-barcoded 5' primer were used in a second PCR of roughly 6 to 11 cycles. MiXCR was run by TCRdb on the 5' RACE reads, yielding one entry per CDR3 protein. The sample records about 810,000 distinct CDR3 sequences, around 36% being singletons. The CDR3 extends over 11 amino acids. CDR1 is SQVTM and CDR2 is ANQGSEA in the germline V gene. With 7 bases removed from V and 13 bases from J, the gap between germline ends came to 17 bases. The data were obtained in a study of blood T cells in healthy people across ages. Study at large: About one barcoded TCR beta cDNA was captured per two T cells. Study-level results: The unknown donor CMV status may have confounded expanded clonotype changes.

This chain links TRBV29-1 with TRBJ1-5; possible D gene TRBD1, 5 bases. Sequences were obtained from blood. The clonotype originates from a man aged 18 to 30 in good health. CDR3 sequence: CSGGVDSYQHF. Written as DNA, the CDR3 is TGCAGCGGAGGGGTGGACTCCTATCAGCATTTT.